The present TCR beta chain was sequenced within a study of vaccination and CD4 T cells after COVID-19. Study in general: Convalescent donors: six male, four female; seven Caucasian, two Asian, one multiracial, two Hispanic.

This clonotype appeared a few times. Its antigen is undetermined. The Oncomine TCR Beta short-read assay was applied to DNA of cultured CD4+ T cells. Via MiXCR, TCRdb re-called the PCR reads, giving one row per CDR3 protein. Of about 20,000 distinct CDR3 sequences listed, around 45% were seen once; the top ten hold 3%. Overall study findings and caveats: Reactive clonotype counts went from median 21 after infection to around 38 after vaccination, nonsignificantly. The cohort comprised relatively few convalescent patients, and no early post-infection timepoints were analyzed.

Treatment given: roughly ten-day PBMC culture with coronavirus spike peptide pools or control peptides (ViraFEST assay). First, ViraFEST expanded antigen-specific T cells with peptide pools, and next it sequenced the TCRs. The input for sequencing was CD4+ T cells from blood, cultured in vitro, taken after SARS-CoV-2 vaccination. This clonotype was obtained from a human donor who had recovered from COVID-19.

The DNA of the CDR3 is TGCAGTGCTAGTGACGACTACGAGCAGTACTTC. It codes for CSASDDYEQYF. This chain links TRBV20-1 with TRBJ2-7; D remains unclear. This CDR3 is built from 11 residues. Trimming pared 3 bases from V and 3 bases from J, leaving 6 bases between. Germline assignment: CDR1 DFQATT and CDR2 SNEGSKA (reference sequence).